The clone carrying this T cell receptor beta chain has just a few counts. Its target is not known. This sample stems from a study of T cells after yellow fever vaccination. Study conclusions and caveats: Researchers cautioned that FACS-sorted repertoires could harbor abundant clonotypes contaminating from the bulk population. A secondary response was less intense yet reached its peak sooner, at day 5 versus 15. Once the booster was given, most primary-vaccination clones reappeared, at about 95% for CD4 and around 90% for CD8.

The germline V gene encodes CDR1 SGDLS and CDR2 YYNGEE. There are 16 residues in the CDR3. Trimming cost V 5 bases and J 0 bases; bases outside gene matches: 8. One entry per CDR3 protein results from TCRdb running MiXCR on the 5' RACE reads. The sample records a few hundred thousand distinct CDR3 sequences, about 7% being singletons. Sequences were derived from CD4+ T cells sorted from PBMCs, sampled 15 days after the yellow fever booster vaccination. The chain has TRBV9 and TRBJ1-1; TRBD1 matches at 9 bases. The clonotype was recovered from a man under 40 who received the YFV17D yellow fever vaccine. The CDR3 DNA reads TGTGCCAGCAGTCCCCGTGGGGACAGGGTGAACACTGAAGCTTTCTTT. Translated, it gives CASSPRGDRVNTEAFF.